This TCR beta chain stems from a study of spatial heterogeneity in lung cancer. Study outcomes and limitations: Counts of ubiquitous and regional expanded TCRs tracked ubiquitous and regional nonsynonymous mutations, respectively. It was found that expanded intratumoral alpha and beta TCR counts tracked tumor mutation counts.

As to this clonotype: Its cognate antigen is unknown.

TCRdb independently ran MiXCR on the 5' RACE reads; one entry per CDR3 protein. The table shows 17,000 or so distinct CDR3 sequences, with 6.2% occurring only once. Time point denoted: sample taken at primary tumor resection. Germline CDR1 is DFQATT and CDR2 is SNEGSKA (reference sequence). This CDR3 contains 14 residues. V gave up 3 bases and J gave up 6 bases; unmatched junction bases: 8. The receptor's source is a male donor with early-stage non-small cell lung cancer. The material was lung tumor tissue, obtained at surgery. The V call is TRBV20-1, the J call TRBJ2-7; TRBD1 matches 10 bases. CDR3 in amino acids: CSASPGTGASEQYF. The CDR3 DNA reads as TGCAGTGCTAGTCCCGGGACAGGGGCCTCCGAGCAGTACTTC.